Each of the 3 T cell receptor beta chains below was sequenced from the same sample in a study of CD8+ T cells in alopecia areata. Sequencing relied on a cDNA template that was reverse transcribed from extracted RNA. Profiled with immunoSEQ multiplex PCR; TCRdb holds only in-frame clones, not every one. This repertoire shows fewer than 200,000 clones, approximately 70% found once; its top ten account for over 9.5%. The sample was CD8+ T cells sorted from blood, taken at week 0. The receptor set was obtained from a human donor with alopecia areata.

This clone has only one observation. This sequence joins TRBV7-8 and TRBJ2-3; 7 bases fit TRBD1. CDR3 length equals 13 residues. J gave up 10 bases and V 1 base, and 5 bases lay outside the gene matches. Germline CDR1 and CDR2: SGHVS and FQNEAQ. The CDR3 DNA sequence: TGTGCCAGCAGCTTAGAGGGGGCAGGCCCGCAGTATTTT. It specifies CASSLEGAGPQYF.

The chain joins TRBV29-1 to TRBJ1-2; D unclear. Germline V gene lookup returns CDR1 SQVTM and CDR2 ANQGSEA. CDR3 length: 11 residues. Trimming cost V 7 bases and J 2 bases, with 8 bases left between them. The CDR3 spells CSASKNYGYTF. The CDR3 DNA is TGCAGCGCTAGTAAGAACTATGGCTACACCTTC.

J is TRBJ2-1 and V is TRBV27; tentatively, D is TRBD2 (7 bases). The V end lost 6 bases, the J end lost 7 bases, and 16 bases lay between the germline ends. The germline V gene has CDR1 MNHEY and CDR2 SMNVEV (reference sequence). The CDR3 is 14 amino acids. CDR3: CASRPGGAGNEQFF. The CDR3 DNA follows: TGTGCCAGCAGGCCTGGGGGGGCGGGGAATGAGCAGTTCTTC.